This entry features one TCR beta chain sequence. This clone was observed a few times. This receptor's antigen is unknown. Base quality data are lacking; no much larger clone is found one base away. A second Seattle source provided samples from volunteer blood donors who had recovered from COVID-19. Collaborating institutions collected whole blood in K2EDTA tubes following their own protocols. For TCRbeta analysis, collaborators shipped samples in one of three forms: frozen whole blood, isolated PBMCs, or DNA extracted from either of those sample types. TCRbeta CDR3 regions were amplified from genomic DNA using the immunoSEQ Assay, a bias-controlled multiplex PCR. In the source study's methods: The number of nucleated cells in each sample was estimated by amplification of reference gene primers within the assay. To quantify the absolute abundance of each unique TCRbeta CDR3 rearrangement, sequence reads were collapsed and filtered. Productive Simpson clonality was computed per sample as the square root of Simpson's diversity index over productive rearrangements. TCRdb obtained this table from immuneACCESS and retained in-frame rearrangements with V and J assigned. These tables miss some clones; where compared with another copy, unresolved V genes account for less than half of the shortfall, and the remainder is unexplained. V and J calls and clone size are copied from that table; D and trimming were computed from the DNA. Present in this sample are roughly 170,000 clones, roughly 81% of which were seen just once. The ten largest account for roughly 7.1% of the sample.

The CDR3 holds 15 amino acids from the cysteine to the phenylalanine. The sequence is cut down to CDR3 DNA, 45 bases in frame from base 1. For CDR1 and CDR2, the germline V gene lists MRHNA and SNTAGT. V is cut back by 5 bases and J by 4 bases, with 3 bases in the junction unmatched. The data are from a study of blood T cell repertoires in COVID-19 (dated by TCRdb to 2019 to 2021). About the study as a whole: The collaborator samples originated in the United States, Italy and Spain and spanned the acute and convalescent phases of COVID-19. Where available, HLA class I and class II types were obtained from metadata supplied by the sample provider rather than from assay-based typing. Nearly every sample came with metadata listing a de-identified subject ID, COVID-19 status, age in years and sex. The repertoires were released in a freely available public database meant as a resource for research on the immune response to SARS-CoV-2. The dataset comprised deeply sampled blood TCRbeta repertoires from subjects exposed to, actively infected with, or recovered from COVID-19. The material from the prospective study consisted of cDNA or gDNA derived from T cells, B-cell-depleted T cells, or PBMCs. Samples came from the ongoing ImmuneRACE study (first 160 participants) plus 1,254 subjects from 6 global collaborators. Results and caveats for the whole study, not just this receptor: How much clinical and demographic metadata was included differed by source and by participant, and the metadata was provided uncurated.

Here the chain combines TRBV6-4 and TRBJ2-2; 11 central nucleotides agree with TRBD1. This receptor was identified in a man aged 35-49 years who had recovered from COVID-19. Sequenced: peripheral blood. The bases read TGTGCCAGCAGTTCCGGGACAGGGGGCACCGGGGAGCTGTTTTTT. Its translation reads: CASSSGTGGTGELFF.